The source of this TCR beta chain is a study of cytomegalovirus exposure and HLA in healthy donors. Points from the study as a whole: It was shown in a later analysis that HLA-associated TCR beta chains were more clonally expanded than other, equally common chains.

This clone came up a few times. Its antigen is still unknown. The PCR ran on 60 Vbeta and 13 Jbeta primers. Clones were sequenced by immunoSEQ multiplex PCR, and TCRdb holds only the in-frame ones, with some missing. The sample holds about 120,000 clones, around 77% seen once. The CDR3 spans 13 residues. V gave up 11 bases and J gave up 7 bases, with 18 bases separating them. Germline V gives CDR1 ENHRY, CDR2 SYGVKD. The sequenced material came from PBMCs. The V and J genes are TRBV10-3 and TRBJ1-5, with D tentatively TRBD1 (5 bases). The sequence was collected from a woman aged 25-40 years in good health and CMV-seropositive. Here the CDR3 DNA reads TGTGCCTCCCACGGGGGTGCGGAACAGCCCCAGCATTTT. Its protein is CASHGGAEQPQHF.